This T cell receptor beta chain was recovered during a study of T-cell memory formation after mild COVID-19. Study conclusions and caveats: Second-wave clones reaching peak frequency on day 37 lacked confirmed SARS-CoV-2 specificity.

TCRdb recomputed calls from the 5' RACE reads with MiXCR, one row per CDR3 protein. Among some 190,000 distinct CDR3 sequences listed, 15% to 20% were seen once. Per germline, CDR1 MGHDK and CDR2 SYGVNS. The CDR3 covers 10 residues. V lost 10 bases to trimming and J lost 6 bases, with 10 bases between them. A word on this clonotype: Its antigen is unidentified.

Sequenced sample: PBMCs or a T cell subset sorted from them (not recorded which). The V and J genes are TRBV25-1 and TRBJ2-7; a weak D match, TRBD2 (7 bases). The clonotype comes from an adult woman who had mild COVID-19 (a few samples of this study predate the infection). Cell type and time point are not known. CDR3 region: CAKGGREQYF. The CDR3 coding sequence is TGTGCCAAGGGGGGGCGCGAGCAGTACTTC.